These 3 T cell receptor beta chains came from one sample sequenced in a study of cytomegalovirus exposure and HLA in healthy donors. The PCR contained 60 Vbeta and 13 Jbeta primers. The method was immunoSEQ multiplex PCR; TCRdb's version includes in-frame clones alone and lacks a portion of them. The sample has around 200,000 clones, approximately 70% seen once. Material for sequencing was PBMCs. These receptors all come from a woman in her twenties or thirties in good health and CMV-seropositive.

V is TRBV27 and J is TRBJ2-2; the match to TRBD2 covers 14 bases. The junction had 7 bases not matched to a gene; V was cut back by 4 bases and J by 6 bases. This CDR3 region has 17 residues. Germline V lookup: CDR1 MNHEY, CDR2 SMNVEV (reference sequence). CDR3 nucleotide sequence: TGTGCCAGCAGTTCCCGGACTAGCGGGAGGTTCGCCGGGGAGCTGTTTTTT. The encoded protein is CASSSRTSGRFAGELFF.

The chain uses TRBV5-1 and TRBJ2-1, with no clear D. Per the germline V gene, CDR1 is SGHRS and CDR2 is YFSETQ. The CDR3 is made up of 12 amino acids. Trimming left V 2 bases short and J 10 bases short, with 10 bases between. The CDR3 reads CASSFLASEQFF. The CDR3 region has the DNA TGCGCCAGCAGCTTTTTAGCTTCCGAGCAGTTCTTC.

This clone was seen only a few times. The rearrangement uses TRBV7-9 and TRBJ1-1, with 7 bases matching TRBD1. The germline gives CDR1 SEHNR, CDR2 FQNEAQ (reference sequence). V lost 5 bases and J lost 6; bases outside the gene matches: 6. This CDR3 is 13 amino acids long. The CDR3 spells CASSEAGTAEAFF. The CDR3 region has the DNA TGTGCCAGCAGCGAGGCCGGGACAGCTGAAGCTTTCTTT.